This TCR beta chain was sequenced during a study of Ad26.COV2.S vaccination and SARS-CoV-2 variants. Specified treatment: approximately 18 received Ad26.COV2.S at low or high dose, single or two shots; 5 received placebo; per-sample allocation not given. Specimens were obtained on day 63 following the first vaccine or placebo injection. Ad26.COV2.S expressed prefusion-stabilized spike from the original Wuhan strain. Germline values: CDR1 LNHDA, CDR2 SQIVND (reference sequence). Trimming left V 5 bases short and J 5 bases short, with 18 bases between. This CDR3 spans 15 amino acids. Only in-frame clones appear in the TCRdb table, and some are missing; sequencing was by immunoSEQ multiplex PCR. The sample carries around 320,000 clones, roughly 91% recorded once.

J is TRBJ2-5 and V is TRBV19; D might be TRBD2 (6 bases). Material: peripheral blood, obtained in a trial of Ad26.COV2.S vaccine versus placebo. The receptor's source is a person between 18 and 60 years old who received the Ad26.COV2.S COVID-19 vaccine or a placebo. The CDR3 protein is CASSAEIGLSETQYF. In nucleotides, the CDR3 is TGTGCCAGTAGTGCGGAAATTGGACTATCCGAGACCCAGTACTTC.